The rows below give T cell receptor beta chains drawn from one sample of a study of blood T cell repertoires in COVID-19. The repertoire was sequenced with immunoSEQ multiplex PCR; TCRdb's copy has only in-frame clones and lacks some. The data show about 75,000 clones, around 83% seen once. The specimen was peripheral blood. Receptors originate from a woman aged 50 to 60 with acute or convalescent COVID-19. Both conserved end residues are part of each CDR3. A D gene is named only where the DNA matches it firmly. The listing skips clone size in some rows; elsewhere it reads once, few, many or a size class.

abundance: NA
j_gene: TRBJ1-2
d_gene: TRBD1
v_gene: TRBV2
CDR3aa: CASSRDRGRYTF
CDR3nt: TGTGCCAGCAGCCGGGACAGGGGACGCTACACCTTC

abundance: NA
j_gene: TRBJ1-1
d_gene: TRBD1
v_gene: TRBV14
CDR3aa: CASSQRWGTVFEAFF
CDR3nt: TGTGCCAGCAGCCAACGATGGGGGACAGTCTTTGAAGCTTTCTTT

abundance: NA
j_gene: TRBJ1-6
d_gene: NA
v_gene: TRBV18
CDR3aa: CASSPQMKGASSYNSPLHF
CDR3nt: TGTGCCAGCTCACCCCAGATGAAAGGGGCCAGCTCCTATAATTCACCCCTCCACTTT

abundance: NA
j_gene: TRBJ2-5
d_gene: TRBD1
v_gene: TRBV2
CDR3aa: CASSSGGTQETQYF
CDR3nt: TGTGCCAGCAGTTCAGGGGGCACACAAGAGACCCAGTACTTC

abundance: NA
j_gene: TRBJ2-1
d_gene: NA
v_gene: TRBV5-1
CDR3aa: CASSLVSALYNEQFF
CDR3nt: TGCGCCAGCAGCTTGGTTAGCGCTTTATACAATGAGCAGTTCTTC

abundance: NA
j_gene: TRBJ2-1
d_gene: TRBD1
v_gene: TRBV19
CDR3aa: CASTTGTVNNEQFF
CDR3nt: TGTGCCAGCACGACCGGGACAGTGAACAATGAGCAGTTCTTC

abundance: NA
j_gene: TRBJ2-2
d_gene: TRBD2
v_gene: TRBV4-1
CDR3aa: CASSQDLGLAGATTGELFF
CDR3nt: TGCGCCAGCAGCCAAGATCTAGGGCTAGCGGGAGCTACCACCGGGGAGCTGTTTTTT

abundance: NA
j_gene: TRBJ2-7
d_gene: NA
v_gene: TRBV11-3
CDR3aa: CASSLGAGAKAAQYF
CDR3nt: TGTGCTAGCAGCTTAGGCGCAGGGGCGAAGGCTGCGCAGTACTTC

abundance: NA
j_gene: TRBJ1-3
d_gene: NA
v_gene: TRBV5-1
CDR3aa: CASSAGGSGNTIYF
CDR3nt: TGCGCCAGCAGCGCGGGGGGTTCTGGAAACACCATATATTTT

abundance: once
j_gene: TRBJ1-5
d_gene: NA
v_gene: TRBV2
CDR3aa: CASRRDSNQPQHF
CDR3nt: TGTGCCAGCAGGAGGGATAGCAATCAGCCCCAGCATTTT

abundance: NA
j_gene: TRBJ1-2
d_gene: TRBD1
v_gene: TRBV5-1
CDR3aa: CASSLAGTGFGYTF
CDR3nt: TGCGCCAGCAGCTTGGCCGGGACAGGGTTTGGCTACACCTTC

abundance: NA
j_gene: TRBJ2-5
d_gene: TRBD1
v_gene: TRBV27
CDR3aa: CASSSIQGLQETQYF
CDR3nt: TGTGCCAGCAGTTCCATACAGGGGCTCCAAGAGACCCAGTACTTC

abundance: once
j_gene: TRBJ1-4
d_gene: TRBD1
v_gene: TRBV18
CDR3aa: CASSPEQGKRTNEKLFF
CDR3nt: TGTGCCAGCTCACCCGAACAGGGGAAAAGGACTAATGAAAAACTGTTTTTT

abundance: NA
j_gene: TRBJ1-2
d_gene: TRBD1
v_gene: TRBV2
CDR3aa: CASLTGQGLGGYTF
CDR3nt: TGTGCCAGCTTGACAGGGCAGGGGTTAGGAGGCTACACCTTC

abundance: NA
j_gene: TRBJ1-1
d_gene: NA
v_gene: TRBV5-6
CDR3aa: CASSLTGYTEAFF
CDR3nt: TGTGCCAGCAGCTTAACAGGGTACACTGAAGCTTTCTTT

abundance: few
j_gene: TRBJ2-2
d_gene: TRBD2
v_gene: TRBV5-4
CDR3aa: CASSKAGSYTGELFF
CDR3nt: TGTGCCAGCAGCAAAGCGGGGTCATACACCGGGGAGCTGTTTTTT

abundance: NA
j_gene: TRBJ2-1
d_gene: NA
v_gene: TRBV5-4
CDR3aa: CASSPFGPYNEQFF
CDR3nt: TGTGCCAGCAGCCCCTTCGGTCCTTACAATGAGCAGTTCTTC

abundance: NA
j_gene: TRBJ2-1
d_gene: TRBD2
v_gene: TRBV13
CDR3aa: CAKVAGGYNEQFF
CDR3nt: TGTGCCAAAGTAGCGGGGGGCTACAATGAGCAGTTCTTC

abundance: NA
j_gene: TRBJ2-2
d_gene: NA
v_gene: TRBV7-9
CDR3aa: CASSLEQNTGELFF
CDR3nt: TGTGCCAGCAGCTTAGAACAGAACACCGGGGAGCTGTTTTTT

abundance: NA
j_gene: TRBJ1-2
d_gene: NA
v_gene: TRBV7-9
CDR3aa: CASSSAPTVYDYTF
CDR3nt: TGTGCCAGCAGCTCAGCCCCGACAGTCTATGACTACACCTTC

abundance: NA
j_gene: TRBJ1-1
d_gene: TRBD1
v_gene: TRBV11-3
CDR3aa: CASSKQQGAEAFF
CDR3nt: TGTGCCAGCAGCAAACAACAGGGGGCTGAAGCTTTCTTT

abundance: once
j_gene: TRBJ2-1
d_gene: NA
v_gene: TRBV4-1
CDR3aa: CASSQDGPEQFF
CDR3nt: TGCGCCAGCAGCCAAGATGGGCCAGAGCAGTTCTTC

abundance: once
j_gene: TRBJ1-1
d_gene: NA
v_gene: TRBV30
CDR3aa: CAGIRRVTEAFF
CDR3nt: TGTGCCGGAATCCGACGGGTCACTGAAGCTTTCTTT

abundance: NA
j_gene: TRBJ1-1
d_gene: TRBD1
v_gene: TRBV7-9
CDR3aa: CASSQPGGLGNTEAFF
CDR3nt: TGTGCCAGCAGCCAGCCAGGGGGTCTAGGAAACACTGAAGCTTTCTTT

abundance: NA
j_gene: TRBJ2-2
d_gene: NA
v_gene: TRBV4-3
CDR3aa: CASSQGTKSNTGELFF
CDR3nt: TGCGCCAGCAGCCAAGGGACAAAATCGAACACCGGGGAGCTGTTTTTT

abundance: NA
j_gene: TRBJ2-3
d_gene: TRBD2
v_gene: TRBV19
CDR3aa: CASSILAGVADTQYF
CDR3nt: TGTGCCAGTAGTATACTAGCGGGGGTGGCAGATACGCAGTATTTT

abundance: once
j_gene: TRBJ2-7
d_gene: NA
v_gene: TRBV7-2
CDR3aa: CASSLWASPPYYEQYF
CDR3nt: TGTGCCAGCAGCTTATGGGCTAGCCCGCCTTATTACGAGCAGTACTTC

abundance: NA
j_gene: TRBJ2-7
d_gene: NA
v_gene: TRBV3-1/TRBV3-2
CDR3aa: CASSQGGGHEQYF
CDR3nt: TGTGCCAGCAGCCAAGGCGGGGGCCACGAGCAGTACTTC

abundance: NA
j_gene: TRBJ2-2
d_gene: NA
v_gene: TRBV6-2/TRBV6-3
CDR3aa: CASSSTGELFF
CDR3nt: TGTGCCAGCAGTTCTACCGGGGAGCTGTTTTTT

abundance: once
j_gene: TRBJ2-1
d_gene: TRBD1
v_gene: TRBV2
CDR3aa: CASRRDREKSEQFF
CDR3nt: TGTGCCAGCAGAAGGGACAGGGAAAAGAGTGAGCAGTTCTTC

abundance: once
j_gene: TRBJ1-1
d_gene: NA
v_gene: TRBV18
CDR3aa: CASSLKGRGHTEAFF
CDR3nt: TGTGCCAGCTCTCTGAAGGGGCGGGGGCACACTGAAGCTTTCTTT

abundance: NA
j_gene: TRBJ2-2
d_gene: TRBD2
v_gene: TRBV18
CDR3aa: CASSLGTSGSGELFF
CDR3nt: TGTGCCAGCTCACTTGGGACTAGCGGTTCCGGGGAGCTGTTTTTT

abundance: NA
j_gene: TRBJ1-1
d_gene: NA
v_gene: TRBV4-1
CDR3aa: CASSQGIGSRPRAFF
CDR3nt: TGCGCCAGCAGCCAAGGAATCGGGTCGCGTCCGAGGGCTTTCTTT

abundance: NA
j_gene: TRBJ1-1
d_gene: NA
v_gene: TRBV7-8
CDR3aa: CASSYMNTEAFF
CDR3nt: TGTGCCAGCAGCTATATGAACACTGAAGCTTTCTTT

abundance: NA
j_gene: TRBJ2-2
d_gene: NA
v_gene: TRBV12-3/TRBV12-4
CDR3aa: CASRDIGELFF
CDR3nt: TGTGCCAGCAGAGACATCGGGGAGCTGTTTTTT

abundance: NA
j_gene: TRBJ2-2
d_gene: TRBD1
v_gene: TRBV5-5
CDR3aa: CASSSTGGAATGELFF
CDR3nt: TGTGCCAGCAGCTCAACAGGGGGCGCCGCCACCGGGGAGCTGTTTTTT

abundance: NA
j_gene: TRBJ2-1
d_gene: NA
v_gene: TRBV19
CDR3aa: CASSRLGGNEQFF
CDR3nt: TGTGCCAGTAGTCGACTAGGCGGGAATGAGCAGTTCTTC

abundance: NA
j_gene: TRBJ1-1
d_gene: NA
v_gene: TRBV5-6
CDR3aa: CASSFGGGRTEAFF
CDR3nt: TGTGCCAGCAGTTTTGGCGGGGGCCGGACTGAAGCTTTCTTT

abundance: NA
j_gene: TRBJ2-6
d_gene: NA
v_gene: TRBV7-3
CDR3aa: CASSLGTPDSGANVLTF
CDR3nt: TGTGCCAGCAGCTTAGGGACTCCAGATTCTGGGGCCAACGTCCTGACTTTC

abundance: NA
j_gene: TRBJ2-3
d_gene: TRBD1
v_gene: TRBV6-5
CDR3aa: CASTSRDRLTDTQYF
CDR3nt: TGTGCCAGCACCTCAAGGGACAGATTAACAGATACGCAGTATTTT

abundance: NA
j_gene: TRBJ2-7
d_gene: TRBD2
v_gene: TRBV27
CDR3aa: CASSFWTSGRGGYPYEQYF
CDR3nt: TGTGCCAGCAGTTTTTGGACTAGCGGGAGGGGGGGGTACCCCTACGAGCAGTACTTC

abundance: NA
j_gene: TRBJ2-5
d_gene: TRBD1
v_gene: TRBV18
CDR3aa: CASSQDRGGETQYF
CDR3nt: TGTGCCAGCTCCCAAGACAGGGGTGGAGAGACCCAGTACTTC

abundance: NA
j_gene: TRBJ1-6
d_gene: NA
v_gene: TRBV7-9
CDR3aa: CASSRMTGGVDNSPLHF
CDR3nt: TGTGCCAGCAGCCGAATGACAGGAGGTGTGGATAATTCACCCCTCCACTTT

abundance: NA
j_gene: TRBJ2-3
d_gene: TRBD2
v_gene: TRBV19
CDR3aa: CASKASGGSTDTQYF
CDR3nt: TGTGCCAGTAAAGCTAGCGGGGGGTCCACAGATACGCAGTATTTT

abundance: few
j_gene: TRBJ2-1
d_gene: TRBD1
v_gene: TRBV7-3
CDR3aa: CASSSGTGEYNEQFF
CDR3nt: TGTGCCAGCAGCTCCGGGACAGGGGAGTACAATGAGCAGTTCTTC

abundance: NA
j_gene: TRBJ2-7
d_gene: TRBD2
v_gene: TRBV5-8
CDR3aa: CASSLDWASGTYEQYF
CDR3nt: TGTGCCAGCAGCTTGGATTGGGCTAGCGGAACCTACGAGCAGTACTTC

abundance: once
j_gene: TRBJ1-5
d_gene: NA
v_gene: TRBV5-4
CDR3aa: CASSLGTDQPQHF
CDR3nt: TGTGCCAGCAGCTTGGGCACAGATCAGCCCCAGCATTTT

abundance: NA
j_gene: TRBJ2-1
d_gene: NA
v_gene: TRBV3-1/TRBV3-2
CDR3aa: CASSQDGGSEQFF
CDR3nt: TGTGCCAGCAGCCAAGATGGCGGCAGTGAGCAGTTCTTC

abundance: NA
j_gene: TRBJ1-1
d_gene: TRBD1
v_gene: TRBV7-3
CDR3aa: CASSPGTVAQAFF
CDR3nt: TGTGCCAGCAGCCCTGGGACAGTCGCCCAAGCTTTCTTT